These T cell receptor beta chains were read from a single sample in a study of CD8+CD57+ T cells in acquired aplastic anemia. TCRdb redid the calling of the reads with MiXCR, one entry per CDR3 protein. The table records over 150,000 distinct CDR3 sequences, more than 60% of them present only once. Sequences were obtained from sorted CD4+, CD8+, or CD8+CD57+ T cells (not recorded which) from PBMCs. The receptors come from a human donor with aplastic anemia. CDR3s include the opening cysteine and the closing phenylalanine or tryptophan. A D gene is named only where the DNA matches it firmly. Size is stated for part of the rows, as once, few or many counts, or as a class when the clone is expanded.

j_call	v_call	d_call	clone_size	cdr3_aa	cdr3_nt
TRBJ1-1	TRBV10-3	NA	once	CAISRESEAFF	TGTGCCATCTCGAGAGAATCGGAAGCTTTCTTT
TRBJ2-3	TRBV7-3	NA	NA	CASSLIGGLGTDTQYF	TGTGCCAGCAGCTTAATCGGGGGCTTGGGGACAGATACGCAGTATTTT
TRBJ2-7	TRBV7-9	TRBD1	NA	CASSIGQGAEEQYF	TGTGCCAGCAGCATAGGACAGGGGGCAGAAGAGCAGTACTTC
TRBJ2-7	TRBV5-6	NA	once	CASSRERSAREQYF	TGTGCCAGCAGCCGGGAGAGATCAGCTCGTGAGCAGTACTTC
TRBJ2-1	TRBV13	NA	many	CASSSTPGHYTYNEQFF	TGTGCCAGCAGTTCAACCCCAGGTCACTATACCTACAATGAGCAGTTCTTC
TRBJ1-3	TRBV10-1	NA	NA	CASSDLGVAGNTIYF	TGCGCCAGCAGTGATCTCGGGGTCGCAGGAAACACCATATATTTT
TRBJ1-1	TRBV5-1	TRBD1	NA	CASSLDPYRDRNTEAFF	TGCGCCAGCAGCTTGGACCCATACCGGGACAGAAACACTGAAGCTTTCTTT
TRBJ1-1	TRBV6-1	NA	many	CASIYTLNTEAFF	TGTGCCAGCATATATACGCTGAACACTGAAGCTTTCTTT
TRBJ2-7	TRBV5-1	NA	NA	CASSWSMGSSYEQYF	TGCGCCAGCAGCTGGAGCATGGGAAGCTCCTACGAGCAGTACTTC
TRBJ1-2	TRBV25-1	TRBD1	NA	CASSEWGQNYGYTF	TGTGCCAGCAGTGAATGGGGACAGAACTATGGCTACACCTTC
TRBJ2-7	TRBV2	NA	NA	CASSLPGPASYEQYF	TGTGCCAGCAGCTTGCCGGGACCAGCCTCCTACGAGCAGTACTTC
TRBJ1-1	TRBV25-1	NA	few	CASSVQGVTNTEAFF	TGTGCCAGCAGTGTACAGGGTGTGACCAACACTGAAGCTTTCTTT
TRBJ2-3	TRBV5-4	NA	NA	CASSPRPGVNTDTQYF	TGTGCCAGCAGCCCCCGACCAGGGGTGAACACAGATACGCAGTATTTT
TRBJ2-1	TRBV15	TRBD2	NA	CATSAGLALNNEQFF	TGTGCCACCAGCGCAGGACTAGCACTGAACAATGAGCAGTTCTTC
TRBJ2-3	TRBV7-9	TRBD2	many	CASSSPLAGRSTDTQYF	TGTGCCAGCAGCTCCCCGCTAGCGGGCCGTAGCACAGATACGCAGTATTTT
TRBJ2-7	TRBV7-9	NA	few	CASRDQWGYEQYF	TGTGCCAGCAGAGACCAATGGGGCTACGAGCAGTACTTC
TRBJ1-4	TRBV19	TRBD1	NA	CASRFQGATNEKLFF	TGTGCCAGCCGATTTCAGGGGGCCACTAATGAAAAACTGTTTTTT
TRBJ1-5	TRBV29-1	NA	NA	CSVRMDNNQPQHF	TGCAGCGTTCGAATGGACAACAATCAGCCCCAGCATTTT
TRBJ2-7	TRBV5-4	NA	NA	CASSFRREKDEQYF	TGTGCCAGCAGCTTTCGCCGGGAAAAGGACGAGCAGTACTTC
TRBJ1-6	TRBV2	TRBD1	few	CASSEGTGGRSPLHF	TGTGCCAGCAGTGAGGGGACAGGGGGTAGGTCACCCCTCCACTTT
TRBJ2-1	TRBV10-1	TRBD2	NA	CASSGSGRGAYNEQFF	TGCGCCAGCAGTGGTAGCGGGAGGGGGGCCTACAATGAGCAGTTCTTC
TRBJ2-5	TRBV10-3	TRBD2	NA	CAISERASGGEETQYF	TGTGCCATCAGTGAGCGGGCTAGCGGGGGGGAAGAGACCCAGTACTTC
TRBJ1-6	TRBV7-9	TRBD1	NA	CASSLEQGNSPLHF	TGTGCCAGCAGCTTAGAACAGGGGAATTCACCCCTCCACTTT
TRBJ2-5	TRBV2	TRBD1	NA	CASSEIGPGQGQETQYF	TGTGCCAGCAGTGAAATCGGGCCAGGACAGGGCCAAGAGACCCAGTACTTC
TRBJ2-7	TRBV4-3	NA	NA	CASSQDRGTRAYEQYF	TGCGCCAGCAGCCAAGATCGTGGAACTAGGGCCTACGAGCAGTACTTC
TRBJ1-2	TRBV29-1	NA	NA	CSVLGGDGYTF	TGCAGCGTCTTGGGGGGGGATGGCTACACCTTC
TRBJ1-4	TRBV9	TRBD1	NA	CASSVGEGAQMEKLFF	TGTGCCAGCAGCGTAGGGGAGGGGGCCCAGATGGAAAAACTGTTTTTT